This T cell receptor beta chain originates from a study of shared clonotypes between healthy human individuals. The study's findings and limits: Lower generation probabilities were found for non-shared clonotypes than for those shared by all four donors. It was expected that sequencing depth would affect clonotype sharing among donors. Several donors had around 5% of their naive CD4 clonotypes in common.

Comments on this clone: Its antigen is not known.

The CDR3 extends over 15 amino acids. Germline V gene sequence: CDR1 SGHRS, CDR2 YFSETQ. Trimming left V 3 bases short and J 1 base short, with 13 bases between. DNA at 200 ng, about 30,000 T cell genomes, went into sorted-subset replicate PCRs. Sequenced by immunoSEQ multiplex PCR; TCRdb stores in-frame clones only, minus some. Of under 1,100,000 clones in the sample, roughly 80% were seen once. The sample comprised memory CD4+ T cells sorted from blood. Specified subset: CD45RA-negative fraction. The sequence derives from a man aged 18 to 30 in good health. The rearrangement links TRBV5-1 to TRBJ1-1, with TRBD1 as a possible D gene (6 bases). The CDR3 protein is CASSSPTGPNTEAFF. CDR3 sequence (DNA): TGCGCCAGCAGCTCCCCAACAGGGCCGAACACTGAAGCTTTCTTT.